One sample yielded the 19 T cell receptor beta chains listed below, sequenced in a study of blood T cell repertoires in COVID-19. Sequenced by immunoSEQ multiplex PCR; TCRdb stores in-frame clones only, minus some. The table records about 200,000 clones, 84% of them present only once. Sequenced material: PBMCs or T cells enriched from blood (not recorded which). The receptors derive from a woman in her twenties or thirties who had been exposed to COVID-19.

The chain joins TRBV5-1 to TRBJ2-1; D is possibly TRBD1 (5 bases). The germline V and J ends were trimmed by 6 bases and 3 bases, with 25 bases remaining between them. This CDR3 comprises 18 residues. Germline values: CDR1 SGHRS, CDR2 YFSETQ. The CDR3 DNA reads as TGCGCCAGCACCGACCATTCAGGGCCCACACGAAACTACAATGAGCAGTTCTTC. It encodes CASTDHSGPTRNYNEQFF.

The rearrangement joins TRBV5-4 to TRBJ1-4; TRBD1 is a possible D gene (5 bases). Looked up from germline, CDR1 is SGHNT and CDR2 is YYREEE (reference sequence). CDR3 length equals 14 residues. The V end was cut by 0 bases, the J end by 7 bases, with 10 bases between. CDR3: CASSLGRGGEKLFF. CDR3 nucleotides: TGTGCCAGCAGCTTGGGTAGGGGAGGTGAAAAACTGTTTTTT.

A single count supports this clone. The chain uses TRBV6-5 and TRBJ2-7; TRBD1 is a possible D gene (5 bases). This CDR3 is 13 amino acids long. CDR1 is MNHEY, CDR2 SVGAGI, per germline. Trimming stripped 3 bases from V and 4 bases from J, with 10 bases between. This CDR3 is CASSYYTGYEQYF. The CDR3 coding sequence is TGTGCCAGCAGTTATTATACAGGTTACGAGCAGTACTTC.

This rearrangement joins TRBV12-3 or TRBV12-4 to TRBJ1-1, with D possibly being TRBD1 (6 bases). Deletions cut 2 bases from V and 5 bases from J, with 9 bases between. The length of the CDR3 is 13 residues. CDR3: CASSLWQGTEAFF. DNA for the CDR3: TGTGCCAGCAGTTTATGGCAGGGGACTGAAGCTTTCTTT.

About this clone itself: The sample carries other DNA sequences with the same CDR3. CDR3 nucleotides: TGTGCCAGCAGCCCCCGGGGGGGCAATCAGCCCCAGCATTTT. Translated: CASSPRGGNQPQHF. The chain links TRBV7-2 to TRBJ1-5, with D perhaps matching TRBD1 (5 bases). The CDR3 sequence is 14 residues long. Germline-derived CDR1 and CDR2 are SGHTA and FQGNSA. V gave up 5 bases and J gave up 2 bases, with 10 bases separating them.

This clone was detected only once. The CDR3 is CASSQDLPGTSGHNEQFF. CDR3 coding DNA: TGCGCCAGCAGCCAAGATCTTCCCGGGACTAGCGGGCACAATGAGCAGTTCTTC. V is TRBV4-3 and J is TRBJ2-1, with 12 bases aligning to TRBD2. Germline V gene lookup returns CDR1 LGHNA and CDR2 YSLEER. This CDR3 has 18 residues. J gave up 5 bases and V 0 bases, and 8 bases lay outside the gene matches.

The V gene is TRBV6-2 or TRBV6-3, the J gene TRBJ1-6, with D possibly being TRBD1 (6 bases). V lost 2 bases and J lost 4, with 9 bases in between. Germline-derived CDR1 and CDR2 are MNHEY and SVGEGT. The CDR3 loop spans 15 amino acids. The CDR3 DNA follows: TGTGCCAGCAGTTACGCCGACAGGTATAATTCACCCCTCCACTTT. It yields the protein CASSYADRYNSPLHF.

The V call is TRBV9, the J call TRBJ2-1, with 13 bases matching TRBD2. The J segment lost 0 bases and the V segment lost 4 bases, leaving 10 bases of the junction unmatched. Germline CDR1 reads SGDLS; CDR2 reads YYNGEE. The CDR3 loop spans 19 amino acids. CDR3 sequence: CASSLRTSGGLSSYNEQFF. CDR3 in DNA: TGTGCCAGCAGCCTTAGGACTAGCGGGGGCTTGAGCTCCTACAATGAGCAGTTCTTC. Variable domain in full (rest from reference TRBV9 and TRBJ2-1): DSGVTQTPKHLITATGQRVTLRCSPRSGDLSVYWYQQSLDQGLQFLIQYYNGEERAKGNILERFSAQQFPDLHSELNLSSLELGDSALYFCASSLRTSGGLSSYNEQFFGPGTRLTVL.

CDR3 coding DNA: TGTGCCAGCAGTGAGGGCCCCCACCCCGGGAGATTTAATTCACCCCTCCACTTT. It encodes CASSEGPHPGRFNSPLHF. J is TRBJ1-6 and V is TRBV2; D not certain. CDR3 length: 18 residues. V lost 3 bases to trimming and J lost 6 bases, with 21 bases between them. Looked up from germline, CDR1 is SNHLY and CDR2 is FYNNEI.

V and J are TRBV15 and TRBJ2-7, with unresolved D. V was shortened by 0 bases and J by 0 bases, with 9 bases between the two germline ends. The CDR3 sequence is 15 residues long. Germline lookup yields CDR1 LNHNV and CDR2 YYDKDF (reference sequence). In DNA form, the CDR3 reads TGTGCCACCAGCAGAGAGGTAGGCGGCTCCTACGAGCAGTACTTC. It translates to CATSREVGGSYEQYF.

The rearrangement joins TRBV2 to TRBJ2-1; TRBD2 matches 7 bases. Looked up from germline, CDR1 is SNHLY and CDR2 is FYNNEI. CDR3 size: 12 residues. The trim removed 7 bases at V and 8 bases at J, leaving 5 bases unmatched. The DNA of the CDR3 is TGTGCCAGCATCGACGCGGGAGATGAGCAGTTCTTC. It yields the protein CASIDAGDEQFF.

V gene TRBV9 combines with J gene TRBJ2-3; 12 nucleotides match TRBD2. Germline V gives CDR1 SGDLS, CDR2 YYNGEE. The junction had 8 bases not matched to a gene; V was cut back by 3 bases and J by 0 bases. This CDR3 region has 18 residues. The CDR3 reads CASSATSGGRTSTDTQYF. CDR3 in DNA: TGTGCCAGCAGCGCGACTAGCGGGGGCCGTACTAGCACAGATACGCAGTATTTT. Based on the CDR3 plus reference TRBV9 and TRBJ2-3, the full variable domain is DSGVTQTPKHLITATGQRVTLRCSPRSGDLSVYWYQQSLDQGLQFLIQYYNGEERAKGNILERFSAQQFPDLHSELNLSSLELGDSALYFCASSATSGGRTSTDTQYFGPGTRLTVL.

V and J are TRBV15 and TRBJ1-1; D gene uncertain. The CDR3 spans 12 residues. In germline, CDR1 is LNHNV, CDR2 YYDKDF (reference sequence). Trimming removed 3 bases from V and 1 base from J, with 3 bases in between. The CDR3 reads CATSSGNTEAFF. The CDR3 DNA is TGTGCCACCAGCAGCGGGAACACTGAAGCTTTCTTT. Full variable domain (remainder filled in from reference TRBV15 and TRBJ1-1): DAMVIQNPRYQVTQFGKPVTLSCSQTLNHNVMYWYQQKSSQAPKLLFHYYDKDFNNEADTPDNFQSRRPNTSFCFLDIRSPGLGDTAMYLCATSSGNTEAFFGQGTRLTVV.

CDR3 bases: TGTGCCAGCACCCAGACAGAGGCGGAGACCCAGTACTTC. The encoded protein is CASTQTEAETQYF. The chain employs TRBV6-5 and TRBJ2-5; D possibly corresponds to TRBD1 (5 bases). V shed 7 bases and J shed 5 bases, with 14 bases lying between them. Germline-derived CDR1 and CDR2 are MNHEY and SVGAGI. The CDR3 length is 13 residues.

This clone was seen just once. The CDR3 DNA is TGTGCCAGCATGTTAGCAGGGTTCCGCATGAACACTGAAGCTTTCTTT. Amino acids: CASMLAGFRMNTEAFF. The V gene is TRBV3-1 (or the pseudogene TRBV3-2), the J gene TRBJ1-1; the D gene is possibly TRBD1 (5 bases). V was trimmed by 7 bases and J by 0 bases, leaving 18 bases between them. Per the germline V gene, CDR1 is LGHDT and CDR2 is YNNKEL (reference sequence). This CDR3 has 16 residues.

The chain uses TRBV4-3 and TRBJ1-4, with no clear D. Germline-derived CDR1 and CDR2 are LGHNA and YSLEER. V lost 1 base and J 1 base, leaving 7 bases between the germline ends. The CDR3 has 15 amino acids. CDR3 in DNA: TGCGCCAGCAGCCAAGTTAGAGGAACTAATGAAAAACTGTTTTTT. Its protein is CASSQVRGTNEKLFF.

J is TRBJ2-5 and V is TRBV4-1, with a tentative D call TRBD2 (7 bases). CDR1 is MGHRA, CDR2 YSYEKL, per germline. This CDR3 region has 14 residues. The V end lost 6 bases, the J end lost 5 bases, and 16 bases lay between the germline ends. The CDR3 loop reads CASSSEGGVETQYF. CDR3 bases: TGCGCCAGCAGTTCGGAGGGGGGGGTGGAGACCCAGTACTTC.

The gene calls are TRBV5-3 and TRBJ1-5; 8 bases agree with TRBD1. TRBV5-3 is sorted into the ORF group, with uncertain function. V gave up 5 bases and J gave up 3 bases; unmatched junction bases: 7. The CDR3 has 15 residues. Here the CDR3 DNA reads TGTGCCAGAAGAAACACAGGGGGTCCCAATCAGCCCCAGCATTTT. Protein: CARRNTGGPNQPQHF.

The chain links TRBV30 to TRBJ2-3; 10 bases map to TRBD2. Germline assignment: CDR1 GTSNPN and CDR2 SVGIG (reference sequence). The J segment lost 8 bases and the V segment lost 0 bases, leaving 5 bases of the junction unmatched. The CDR3 extends over 14 amino acids. The chain's CDR3 is CAWSVTSGTTTQYF. CDR3 nucleotides: TGTGCCTGGAGTGTAACTAGCGGGACGACTACGCAGTATTTT. Combining the CDR3 with reference TRBV30 and TRBJ2-3 gives the whole variable domain SQTIHQWPATLVQPVGSPLSLECTVEGTSNPNLYWYRQAAGRGLQLLFYSVGIGQISSEVPQNLSASRPQDRQFILSSKKLLLSDSGFYLCAWSVTSGTTTQYFGPGTRLTVL.